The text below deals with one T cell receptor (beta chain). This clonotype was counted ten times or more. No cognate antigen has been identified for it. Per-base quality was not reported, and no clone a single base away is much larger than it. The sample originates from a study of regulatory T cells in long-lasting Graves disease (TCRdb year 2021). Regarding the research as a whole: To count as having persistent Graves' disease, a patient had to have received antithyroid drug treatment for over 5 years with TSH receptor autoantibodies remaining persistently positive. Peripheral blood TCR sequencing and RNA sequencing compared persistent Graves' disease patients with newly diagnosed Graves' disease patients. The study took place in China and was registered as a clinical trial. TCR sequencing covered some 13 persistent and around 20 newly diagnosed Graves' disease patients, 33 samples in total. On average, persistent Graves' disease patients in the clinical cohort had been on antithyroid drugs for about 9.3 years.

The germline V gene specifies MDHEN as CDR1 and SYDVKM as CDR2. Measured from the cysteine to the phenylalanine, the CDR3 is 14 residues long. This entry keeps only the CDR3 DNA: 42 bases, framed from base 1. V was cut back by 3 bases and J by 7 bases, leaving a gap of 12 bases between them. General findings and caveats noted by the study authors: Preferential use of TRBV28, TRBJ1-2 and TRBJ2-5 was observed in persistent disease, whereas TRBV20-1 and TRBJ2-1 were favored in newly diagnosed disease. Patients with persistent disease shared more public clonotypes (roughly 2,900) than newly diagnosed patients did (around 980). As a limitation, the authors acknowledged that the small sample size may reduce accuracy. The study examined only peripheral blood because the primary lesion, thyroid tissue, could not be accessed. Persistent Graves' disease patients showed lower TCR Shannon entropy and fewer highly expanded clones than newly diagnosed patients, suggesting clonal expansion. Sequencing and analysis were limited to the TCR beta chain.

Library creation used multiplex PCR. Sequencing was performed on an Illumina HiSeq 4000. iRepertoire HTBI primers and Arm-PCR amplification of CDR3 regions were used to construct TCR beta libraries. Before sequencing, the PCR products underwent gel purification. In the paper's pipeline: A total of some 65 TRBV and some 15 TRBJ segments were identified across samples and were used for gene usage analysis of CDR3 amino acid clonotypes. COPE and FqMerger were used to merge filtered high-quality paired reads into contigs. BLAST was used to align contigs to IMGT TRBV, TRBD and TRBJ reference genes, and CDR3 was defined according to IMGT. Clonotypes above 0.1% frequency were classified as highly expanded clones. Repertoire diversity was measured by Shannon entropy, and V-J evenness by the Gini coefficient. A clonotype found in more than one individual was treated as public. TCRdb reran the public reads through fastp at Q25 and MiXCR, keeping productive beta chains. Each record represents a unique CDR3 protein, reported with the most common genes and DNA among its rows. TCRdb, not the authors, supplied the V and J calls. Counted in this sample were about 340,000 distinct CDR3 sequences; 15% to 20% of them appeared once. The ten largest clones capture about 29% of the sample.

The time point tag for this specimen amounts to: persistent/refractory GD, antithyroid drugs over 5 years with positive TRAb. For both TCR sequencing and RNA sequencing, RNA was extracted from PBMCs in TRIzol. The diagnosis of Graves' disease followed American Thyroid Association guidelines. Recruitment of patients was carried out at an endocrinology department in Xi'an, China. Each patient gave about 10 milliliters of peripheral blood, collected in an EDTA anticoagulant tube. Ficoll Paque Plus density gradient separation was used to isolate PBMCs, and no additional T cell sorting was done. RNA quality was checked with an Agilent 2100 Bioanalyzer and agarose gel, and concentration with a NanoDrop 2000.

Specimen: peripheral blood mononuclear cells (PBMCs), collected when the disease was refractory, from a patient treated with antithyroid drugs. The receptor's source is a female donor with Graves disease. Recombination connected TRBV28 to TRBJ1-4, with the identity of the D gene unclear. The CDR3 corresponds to CASSLGSLGEKLFF. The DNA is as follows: TGTGCCAGCAGTTTGGGGAGCCTGGGTGAAAAACTGTTTTTT.